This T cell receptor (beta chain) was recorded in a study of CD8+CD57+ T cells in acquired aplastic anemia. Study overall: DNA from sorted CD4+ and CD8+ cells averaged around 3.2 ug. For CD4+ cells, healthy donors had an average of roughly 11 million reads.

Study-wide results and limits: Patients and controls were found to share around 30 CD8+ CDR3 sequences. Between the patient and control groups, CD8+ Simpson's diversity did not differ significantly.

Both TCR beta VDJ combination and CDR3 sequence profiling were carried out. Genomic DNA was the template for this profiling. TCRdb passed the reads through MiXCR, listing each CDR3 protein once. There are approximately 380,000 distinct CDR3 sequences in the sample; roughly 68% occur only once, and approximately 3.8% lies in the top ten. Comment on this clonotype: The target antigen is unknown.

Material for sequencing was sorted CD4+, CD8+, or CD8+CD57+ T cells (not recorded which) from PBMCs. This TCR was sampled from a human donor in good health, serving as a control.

The CDR3 protein is CASSQARDYLSYNEQFF. CDR3 coding DNA: TGTGCCAGCAGCCAGGCCCGGGACTATCTATCCTACAATGAGCAGTTCTTC. This chain uses TRBV4-2 with TRBJ2-1, with 7 nucleotides matching TRBD2. With 3 bases clipped from V and 1 base from J, the junction kept 9 bases outside the gene matches. The CDR3 extends over 17 amino acids. Germline V gene data show CDR1 as LGHNA and CDR2 as YNFKEQ.